These 3 T cell receptor beta chains were sequenced from one sample in a study of T cell responses to AZD1222 COVID-19 vaccine. TCRdb's copy holds only in-frame clones and misses some; the assay was immunoSEQ multiplex PCR. In the table there are fewer than 110,000 clones, about nine tenths of which are singletons. The sample in question was peripheral blood, obtained on day 0 of AZD1222 vaccination. The receptors were sampled from an adult in good health.

The chain recombines TRBV7-2 with TRBJ2-5; D is ambiguous. The CDR3 consists of 13 residues. V shed 1 base and J shed 5 bases, with 8 bases lying between them. Germline lookup yields CDR1 SGHTA and CDR2 FQGNSA. The CDR3 protein is CASSLGLLETQYF. The DNA for the CDR3 is TGTGCCAGCAGCTTAGGACTCTTGGAGACCCAGTACTTC. Supplemented by reference TRBV7-2 and TRBJ2-5, the full variable domain reads GAGVSQSPSNKVTEKGKDVELRCDPISGHTALYWYRQSLGQGLEFLIYFQGNSAPDKSGLPSDRFSAERTGGSVSTLTIQRTQQEDSAVYLCASSLGLLETQYFGPGTRLLVL.

The genes are TRBV20-1 and TRBJ2-5; 8 bases fit TRBD1. Trimming took 3 bases from V and 4 from J; bases not matched to a gene: 10. CDR1 is DFQATT, CDR2 SNEGSKA, per germline (reference sequence). CDR3 length: 15 amino acids. The CDR3 DNA reads as TGCAGTGCTAGTAGGTCAGGGGGCAGTCCAGAGACCCAGTACTTC. The encoded protein is CSASRSGGSPETQYF.

V usage is TRBV5-1 and J usage is TRBJ1-6; unclear D gene. This CDR3 comprises 13 residues. With 0 bases removed from V and 10 bases from J, the gap between germline ends came to 8 bases. From germline, CDR1 is SGHRS and CDR2 YFSETQ. The CDR3 sequence is CASSLAGRSPLHF. Written as DNA, the CDR3 is TGCGCCAGCAGCTTGGCCGGTCGGTCACCCCTCCACTTT.